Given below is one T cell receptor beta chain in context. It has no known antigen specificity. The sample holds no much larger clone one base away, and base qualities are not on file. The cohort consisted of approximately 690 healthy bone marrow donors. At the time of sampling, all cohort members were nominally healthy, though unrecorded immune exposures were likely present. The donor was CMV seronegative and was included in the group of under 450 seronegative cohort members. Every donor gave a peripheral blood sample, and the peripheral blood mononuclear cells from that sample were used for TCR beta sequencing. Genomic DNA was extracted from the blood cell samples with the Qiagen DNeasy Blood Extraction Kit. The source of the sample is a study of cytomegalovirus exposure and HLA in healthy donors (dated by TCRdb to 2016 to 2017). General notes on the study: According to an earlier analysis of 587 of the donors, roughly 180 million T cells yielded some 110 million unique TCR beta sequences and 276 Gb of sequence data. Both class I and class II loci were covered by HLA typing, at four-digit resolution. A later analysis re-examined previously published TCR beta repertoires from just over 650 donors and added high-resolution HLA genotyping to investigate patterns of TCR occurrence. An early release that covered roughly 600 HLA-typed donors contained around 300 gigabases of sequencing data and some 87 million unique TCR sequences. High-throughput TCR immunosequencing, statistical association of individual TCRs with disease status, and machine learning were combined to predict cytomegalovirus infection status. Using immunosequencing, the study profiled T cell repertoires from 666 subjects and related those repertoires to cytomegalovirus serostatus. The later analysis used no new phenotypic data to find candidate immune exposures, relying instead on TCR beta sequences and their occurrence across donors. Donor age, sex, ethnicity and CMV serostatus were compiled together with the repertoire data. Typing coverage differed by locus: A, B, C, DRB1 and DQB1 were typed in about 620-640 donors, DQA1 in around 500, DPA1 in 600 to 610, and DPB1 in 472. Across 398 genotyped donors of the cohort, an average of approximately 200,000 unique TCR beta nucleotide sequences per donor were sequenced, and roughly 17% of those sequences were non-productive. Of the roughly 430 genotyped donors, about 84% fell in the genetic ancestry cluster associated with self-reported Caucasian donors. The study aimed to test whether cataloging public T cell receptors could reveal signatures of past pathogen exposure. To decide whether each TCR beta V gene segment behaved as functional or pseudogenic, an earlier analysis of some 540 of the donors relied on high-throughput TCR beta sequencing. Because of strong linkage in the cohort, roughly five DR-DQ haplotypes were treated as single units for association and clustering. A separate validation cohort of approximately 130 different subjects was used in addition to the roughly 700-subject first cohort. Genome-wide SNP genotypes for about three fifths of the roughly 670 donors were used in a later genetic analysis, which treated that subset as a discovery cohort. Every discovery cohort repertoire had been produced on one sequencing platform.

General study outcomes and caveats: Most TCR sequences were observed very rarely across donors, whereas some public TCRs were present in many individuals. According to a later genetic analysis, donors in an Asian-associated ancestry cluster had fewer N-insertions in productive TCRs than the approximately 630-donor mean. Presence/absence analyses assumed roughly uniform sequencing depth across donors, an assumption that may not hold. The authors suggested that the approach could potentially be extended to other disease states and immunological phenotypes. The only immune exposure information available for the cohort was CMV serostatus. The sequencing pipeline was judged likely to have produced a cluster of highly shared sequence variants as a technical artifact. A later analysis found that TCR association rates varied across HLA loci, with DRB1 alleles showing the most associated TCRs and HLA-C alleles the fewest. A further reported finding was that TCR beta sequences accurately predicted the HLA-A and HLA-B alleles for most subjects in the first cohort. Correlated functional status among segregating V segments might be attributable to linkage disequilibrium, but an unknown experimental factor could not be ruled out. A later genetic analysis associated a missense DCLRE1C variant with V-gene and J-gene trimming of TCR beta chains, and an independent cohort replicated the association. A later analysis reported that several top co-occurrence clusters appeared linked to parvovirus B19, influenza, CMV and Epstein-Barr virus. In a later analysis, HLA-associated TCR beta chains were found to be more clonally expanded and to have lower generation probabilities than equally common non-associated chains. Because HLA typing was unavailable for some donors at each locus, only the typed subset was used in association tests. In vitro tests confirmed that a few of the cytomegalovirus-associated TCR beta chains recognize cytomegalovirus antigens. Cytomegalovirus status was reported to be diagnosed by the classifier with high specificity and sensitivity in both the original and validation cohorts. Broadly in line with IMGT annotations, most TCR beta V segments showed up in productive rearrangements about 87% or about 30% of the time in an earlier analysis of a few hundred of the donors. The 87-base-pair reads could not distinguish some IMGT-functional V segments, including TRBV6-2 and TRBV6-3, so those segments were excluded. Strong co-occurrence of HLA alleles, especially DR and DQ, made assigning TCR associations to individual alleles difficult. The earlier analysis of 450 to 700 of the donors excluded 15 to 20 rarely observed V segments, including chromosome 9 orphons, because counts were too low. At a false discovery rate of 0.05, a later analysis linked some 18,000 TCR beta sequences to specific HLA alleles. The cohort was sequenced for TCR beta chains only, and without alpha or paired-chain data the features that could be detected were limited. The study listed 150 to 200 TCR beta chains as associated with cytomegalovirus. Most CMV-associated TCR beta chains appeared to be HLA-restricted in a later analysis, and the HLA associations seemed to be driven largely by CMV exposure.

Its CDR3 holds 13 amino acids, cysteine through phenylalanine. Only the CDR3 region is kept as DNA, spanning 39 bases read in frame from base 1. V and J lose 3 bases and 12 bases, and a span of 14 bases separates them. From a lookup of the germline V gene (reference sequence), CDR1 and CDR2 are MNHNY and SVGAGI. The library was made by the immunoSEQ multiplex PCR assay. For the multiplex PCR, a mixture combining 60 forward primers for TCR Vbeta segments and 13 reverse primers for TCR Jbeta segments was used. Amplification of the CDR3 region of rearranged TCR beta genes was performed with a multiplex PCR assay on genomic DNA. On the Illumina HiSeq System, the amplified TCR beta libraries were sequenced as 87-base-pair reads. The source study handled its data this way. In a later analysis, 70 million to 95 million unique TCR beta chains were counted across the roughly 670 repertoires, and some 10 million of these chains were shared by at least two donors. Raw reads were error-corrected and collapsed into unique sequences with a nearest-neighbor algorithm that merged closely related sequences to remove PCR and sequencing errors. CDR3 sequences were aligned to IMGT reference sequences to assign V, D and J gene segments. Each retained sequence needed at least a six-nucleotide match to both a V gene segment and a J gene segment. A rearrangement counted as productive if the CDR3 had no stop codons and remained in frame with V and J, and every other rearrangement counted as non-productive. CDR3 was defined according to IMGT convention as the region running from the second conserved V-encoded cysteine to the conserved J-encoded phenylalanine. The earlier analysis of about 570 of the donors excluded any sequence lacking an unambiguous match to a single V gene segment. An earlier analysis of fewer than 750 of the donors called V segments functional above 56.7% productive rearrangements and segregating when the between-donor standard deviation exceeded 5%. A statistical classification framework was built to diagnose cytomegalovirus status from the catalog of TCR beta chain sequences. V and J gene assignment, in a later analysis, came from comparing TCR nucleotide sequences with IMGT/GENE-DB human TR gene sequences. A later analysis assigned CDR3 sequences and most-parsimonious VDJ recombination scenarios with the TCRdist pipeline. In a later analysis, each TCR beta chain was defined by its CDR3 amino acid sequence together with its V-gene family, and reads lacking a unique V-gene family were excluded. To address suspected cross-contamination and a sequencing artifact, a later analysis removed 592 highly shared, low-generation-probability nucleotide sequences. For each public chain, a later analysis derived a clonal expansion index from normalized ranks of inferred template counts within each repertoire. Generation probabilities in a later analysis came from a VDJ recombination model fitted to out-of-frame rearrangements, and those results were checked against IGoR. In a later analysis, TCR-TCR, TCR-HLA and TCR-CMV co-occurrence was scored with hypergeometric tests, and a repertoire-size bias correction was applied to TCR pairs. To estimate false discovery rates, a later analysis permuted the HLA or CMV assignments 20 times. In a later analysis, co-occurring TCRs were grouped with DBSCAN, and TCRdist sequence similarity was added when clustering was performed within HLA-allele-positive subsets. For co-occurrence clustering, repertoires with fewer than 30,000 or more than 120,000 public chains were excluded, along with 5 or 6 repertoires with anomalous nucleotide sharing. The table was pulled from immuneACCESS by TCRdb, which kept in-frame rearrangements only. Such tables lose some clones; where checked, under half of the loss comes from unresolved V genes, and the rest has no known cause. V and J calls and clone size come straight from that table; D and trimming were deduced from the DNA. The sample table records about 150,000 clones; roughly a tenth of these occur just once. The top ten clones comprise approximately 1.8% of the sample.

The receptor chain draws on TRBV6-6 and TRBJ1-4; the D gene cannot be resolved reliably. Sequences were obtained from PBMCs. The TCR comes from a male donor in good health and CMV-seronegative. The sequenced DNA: TGTGCCAGCAGTTATAATGGCGGCTGGGAACTGTTTTTT. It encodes CASSYNGGWELFF.